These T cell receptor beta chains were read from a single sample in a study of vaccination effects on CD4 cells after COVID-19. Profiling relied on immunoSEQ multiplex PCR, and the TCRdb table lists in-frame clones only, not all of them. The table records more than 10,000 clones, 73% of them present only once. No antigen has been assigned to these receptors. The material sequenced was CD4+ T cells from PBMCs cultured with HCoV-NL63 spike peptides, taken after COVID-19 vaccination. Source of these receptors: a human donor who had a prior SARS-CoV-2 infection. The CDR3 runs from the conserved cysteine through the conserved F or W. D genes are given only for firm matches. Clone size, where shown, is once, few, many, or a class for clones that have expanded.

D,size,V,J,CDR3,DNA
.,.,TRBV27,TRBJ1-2,CASSFTPGLNYGYTF,TGTGCCAGCAGTTTTACTCCCGGACTGAACTATGGCTACACCTTC
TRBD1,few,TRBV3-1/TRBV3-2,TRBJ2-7,CASSQEERTGFYEQYF,TGTGCCAGCAGCCAAGAAGAACGGACAGGGTTTTACGAGCAGTACTTC
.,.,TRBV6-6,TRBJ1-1,CASSYIQNTEAFF,TGTGCCAGCAGTTACATTCAGAACACTGAAGCTTTCTTT
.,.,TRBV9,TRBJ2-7,CASSVEVGQHGGTYEQYF,TGTGCCAGCAGCGTAGAAGTTGGACAGCACGGAGGGACCTACGAGCAGTACTTC
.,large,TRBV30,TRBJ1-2,CAWSGSGLGYGYTF,TGTGCCTGGAGCGGTTCGGGCCTCGGGTATGGCTACACCTTC
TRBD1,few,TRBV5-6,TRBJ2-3,CASSEQGQPWTDTQYF,TGTGCCAGCAGCGAACAGGGACAGCCGTGGACAGATACGCAGTATTTT
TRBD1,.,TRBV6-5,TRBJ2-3,CASRWTGRTDTQYF,TGTGCCAGCAGGTGGACAGGCCGCACAGATACGCAGTATTTT
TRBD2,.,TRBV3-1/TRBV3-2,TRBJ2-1,CASSLPGLAAGNEQFF,TGTGCCAGCAGCCTTCCGGGACTAGCGGCGGGAAATGAGCAGTTCTTC
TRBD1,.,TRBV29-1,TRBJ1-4,CSVDRTGENEKLFF,TGCAGCGTAGATCGGACAGGGGAGAATGAAAAACTGTTTTTT
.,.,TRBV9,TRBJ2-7,CKMGEGSYEQYF,TGTAAAATGGGGGAAGGCTCCTACGAGCAGTACTTC
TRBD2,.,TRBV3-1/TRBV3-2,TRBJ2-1,CASSQPGTSGYNEQFF,TGTGCCAGCAGCCAACCCGGGACTAGCGGATACAATGAGCAGTTCTTC
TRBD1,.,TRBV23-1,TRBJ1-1,CASSQSHRGRIKWNTEAFF,TGCGCCAGCAGTCAATCGCACAGGGGCCGCATTAAATGGAACACTGAAGCTTTCTTT
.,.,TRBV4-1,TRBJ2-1,CASSQVDMGLFSEQFF,TGCGCCAGCAGCCAAGTCGACATGGGCCTTTTTAGTGAGCAGTTCTTC
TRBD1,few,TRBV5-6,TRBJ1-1,CASSLDRGRDRVTEAFF,TGTGCCAGCAGCTTGGACAGAGGGCGGGACAGGGTTACTGAAGCTTTCTTT
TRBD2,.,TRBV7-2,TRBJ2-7,CASSLGARTSIRSEQYF,TGTGCCAGCAGCTTAGGGGCTCGGACTAGCATTAGGAGCGAGCAGTACTTC
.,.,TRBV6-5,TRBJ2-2,CASKLGPYRELFF,TGTGCCAGCAAACTAGGGCCCTACCGGGAGCTGTTTTTT